Following are 11 T cell receptor beta chains from one sample sequenced in a study of shared clonotypes between healthy human individuals. TCRdb's copy holds only in-frame clones and misses some; the assay was immunoSEQ multiplex PCR. Of approximately 1,000,000 clones listed, 70% to 80% were seen once; the top ten hold approximately 0.52%. What was sequenced was memory CD4+ T cells from PBMCs. Sample subset: CD45RA-negative fraction. These receptors originate from a man aged 18 to 29 in good health. Some clones in this sample may be carry-over from other donors' samples.

On this clone: A clone one base away is much larger, so this may be a read error. Other DNA sequences from this sample encode an identical CDR3 as well. This sequence joins TRBV27 and TRBJ1-1; 10 bases align to TRBD1. Germline CDR1 and CDR2: MNHEY and SMNVEV (reference sequence). The length of the CDR3 is 15 residues. With 4 bases clipped from V and 1 base from J, the junction kept 3 bases outside the gene matches. As DNA, the CDR3 is TGTGCCAGCAGTTCGGACAGGGGGGCGAACACTGAAGCTTTCTTT. It translates to CASSSDRGANTEAFF.

The CDR3 loop reads CASSLWAGGLENEQFF. CDR3 sequence (DNA): TGTGCCAGCAGCTTATGGGCGGGAGGGTTGGAGAATGAGCAGTTCTTC. This chain joins TRBV7-9 and TRBJ2-1, with 9 bases that match TRBD2. There are 16 residues in the CDR3. J was trimmed by 7 bases and V by 2 bases; bases with no gene match: 9. Germline V CDR1 and CDR2: SEHNR, FQNEAQ (reference sequence).

This clone was found a few times. The rearrangement uses TRBV30 and TRBJ1-5, with no clear D. The CDR3 loop spans 13 amino acids. The germline gives CDR1 GTSNPN, CDR2 SVGIG (reference sequence). Trimming shortened V by 0 bases and J by 6 bases, and 9 bases separated the two germline ends. In DNA form, the CDR3 reads TGTGCCTGGAGTGTATCCCCGGGTCAGCCCCAGCATTTT. Its translation: CAWSVSPGQPQHF.

This rearrangement joins TRBV11-2 to TRBJ2-1; D may be TRBD2 (5 bases). The CDR3 contains 13 residues. The germline gives CDR1 SGHAT, CDR2 FQNNGV. V gave up 5 bases and J gave up 4 bases, with 9 bases separating them. The DNA of the CDR3 is TGTGCCAGCAGCCCCCGGACTTACAATGAGCAGTTCTTC. This encodes CASSPRTYNEQFF.

The chain is built from TRBV30 and TRBJ2-1, with 13 bases aligning to TRBD2. The V gene end was trimmed by 4 bases and the J gene end by 5 bases; junction bases not matched to a gene: 5. CDR1 is GTSNPN, CDR2 SVGIG, per germline (reference sequence). This CDR3 is 15 amino acids long. CDR3 in amino acids: CAWTPGLAGNNEQFF. CDR3 nucleotide sequence: TGTGCCTGGACTCCGGGACTAGCGGGGAACAATGAGCAGTTCTTC.

This clone occurred a few times. The chain links TRBV15 to TRBJ1-5; D call uncertain. The CDR3 totals 12 residues. The V and J ends lost 4 bases and 3 bases respectively, with 4 bases between them. Germline CDR1 and CDR2: LNHNV and YYDKDF (reference sequence). CDR3 nucleotides: TGTGCCACCAGCAAACCCAATCAGCCCCAGCATTTT. Amino acid sequence: CATSKPNQPQHF. Together with reference TRBV15 and TRBJ1-5, the CDR3 gives the full variable domain: DAMVIQNPRYQVTQFGKPVTLSCSQTLNHNVMYWYQQKSSQAPKLLFHYYDKDFNNEADTPDNFQSRRPNTSFCFLDIRSPGLGDTAMYLCATSKPNQPQHFGDGTRLSIL.

In DNA form, the CDR3 reads TGTGCCAGCAGCTTAGGACAAGCGCGTGGCTACACCTTC. This translates into CASSLGQARGYTF. This chain uses TRBV7-2 with TRBJ1-2, with unresolved D. V lost 1 base to trimming and J lost 7 bases, with 10 bases between them. From germline, CDR1 is SGHTA and CDR2 FQGNSA. The CDR3 runs to 13 residues. Supplemented by reference TRBV7-2 and TRBJ1-2, the full variable domain reads GAGVSQSPSNKVTEKGKDVELRCDPISGHTALYWYRQSLGQGLEFLIYFQGNSAPDKSGLPSDRFSAERTGGSVSTLTIQRTQQEDSAVYLCASSLGQARGYTFGSGTRLTVV.

About this clone itself: A single base is all that separates this from a far larger clone, so a read error is likely. The rearrangement uses TRBV6-1 and TRBJ2-5, with 7 positions matching TRBD2. V shed 7 bases and J 4 bases; nucleotides not matched to a gene: 12. This CDR3 is built from 15 residues. Per germline, CDR1 MNHNS and CDR2 SASEGT. The CDR3 reads CASNLDGRERETQYF. The CDR3 DNA reads as TGTGCCAGCAACTTGGACGGGCGGGAGAGAGAGACCCAGTACTTC.

This sequence joins TRBV7-3 and TRBJ1-2; tentatively, D is TRBD1 (5 bases). The germline gives CDR1 SGHTA, CDR2 FQGTGA. CDR3 length equals 13 residues. With 8 bases removed from V and 6 bases from J, the gap between germline ends came to 16 bases. The CDR3 reads CASASPGADGYTF. CDR3 coding DNA: TGTGCCAGCGCTTCGCCCGGGGCAGATGGCTACACCTTC.

V and J are TRBV18 and TRBJ1-4; D is possibly TRBD1 (5 bases). Per the germline V gene, CDR1 is KGHSH and CDR2 is LQKENI. The V gene lost 6 bases and the J gene lost 4 bases, with 15 bases spanning the gap. The CDR3 spans 15 residues. Here the CDR3 DNA reads TGTGCCAGCTCTCAAACAGGAAGTAGTAATGAAAAACTGTTTTTT. Translation: CASSQTGSSNEKLFF.

The rearrangement uses TRBV30 and TRBJ2-7; 12 bases agree with TRBD2. The CDR3 is 15 amino acids. CDR1 GTSNPN and CDR2 SVGIG come from the germline V gene (reference sequence). Trimming at V came to 1 base and at J to 3 bases, leaving 4 bases not matched to a gene. The CDR3 region is CAWSGTSGALYEQYF. The CDR3, as DNA: TGTGCCTGGAGTGGGACTAGCGGGGCCCTCTACGAGCAGTACTTC.